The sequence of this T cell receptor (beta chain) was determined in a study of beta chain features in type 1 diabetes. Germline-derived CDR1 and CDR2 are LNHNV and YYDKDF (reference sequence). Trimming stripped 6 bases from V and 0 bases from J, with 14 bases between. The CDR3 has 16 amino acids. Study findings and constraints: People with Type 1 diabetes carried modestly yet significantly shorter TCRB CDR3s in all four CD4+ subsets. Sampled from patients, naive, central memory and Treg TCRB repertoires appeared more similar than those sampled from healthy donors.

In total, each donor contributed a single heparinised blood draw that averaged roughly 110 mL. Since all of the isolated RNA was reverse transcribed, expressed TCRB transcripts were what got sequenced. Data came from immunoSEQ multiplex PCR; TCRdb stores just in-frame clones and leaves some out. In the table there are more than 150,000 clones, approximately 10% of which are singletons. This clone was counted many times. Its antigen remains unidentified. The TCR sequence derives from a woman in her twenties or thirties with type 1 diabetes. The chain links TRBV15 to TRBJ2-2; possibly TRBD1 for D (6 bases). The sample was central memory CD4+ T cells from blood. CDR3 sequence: CATSDRRLSNTGELFF. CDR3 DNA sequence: TGTGCCACCAGTGACAGGCGCCTCTCGAACACCGGGGAGCTGTTTTTT.